The present TCR beta chain was sequenced within a study of tumor and adjacent non-tumor tissue in lung cancer. Study overall: Aged roughly 31 to 80 years, patients included roughly ten men and several women with stage I to III disease. Samples averaged roughly 4.3 million productive TCRbeta reads each.

This sample's RNA came from whole unsorted tissue. TCRbeta libraries were built with three rounds of nested PCR, modified from ARM-PCR. TCRdb reprocessed the multiplex PCR reads with MiXCR, giving one entry per CDR3 protein. The data hold just over 200,000 distinct CDR3 sequences, with 71% observed a single time. Study-wide results and limits: Higher tumor TCR diversity was associated with shorter survival.

This CDR3 has 17 residues. J gave up 4 bases and V 2 bases, and 8 bases lay outside the gene matches. Germline loops: CDR1 MNHNY, CDR2 SVGAGI (reference sequence). This clonotype turned up a few times. What it recognizes is unknown. This chain links TRBV6-6 with TRBJ2-4; TRBD1 agrees at 10 bases. This sequence originates from a man between 60 and 75 years old with non-small cell lung cancer. Sequencing was performed on lung tumor tissue. The CDR3 nucleotides are TGTGCCAGCAGTTACATCGGGACAGGGGTGACTAAAAACATTCAGTACTTC. It translates to CASSYIGTGVTKNIQYF.